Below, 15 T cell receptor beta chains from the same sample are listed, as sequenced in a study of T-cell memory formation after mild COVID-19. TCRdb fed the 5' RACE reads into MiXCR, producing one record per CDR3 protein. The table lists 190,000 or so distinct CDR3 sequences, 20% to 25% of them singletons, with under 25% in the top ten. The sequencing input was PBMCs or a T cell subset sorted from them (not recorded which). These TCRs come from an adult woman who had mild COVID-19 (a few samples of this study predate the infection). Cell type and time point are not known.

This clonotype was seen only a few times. CDR3 nucleotides: TGCAGCGTTATCGGGACTGAAGCTTTCTTT. Amino acid sequence: CSVIGTEAFF. V and J are TRBV29-1 and TRBJ1-1; no reliable D call. The CDR3 covers 10 residues. Trimming stripped 5 bases from V and 5 bases from J, with 6 bases between. Germline CDR1 reads SQVTM; CDR2 reads ANQGSEA.

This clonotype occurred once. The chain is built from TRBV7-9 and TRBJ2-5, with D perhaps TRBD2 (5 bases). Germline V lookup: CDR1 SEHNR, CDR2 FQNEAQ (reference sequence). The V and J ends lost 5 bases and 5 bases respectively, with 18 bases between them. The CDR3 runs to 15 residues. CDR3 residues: CASSPGLFFSETQYF. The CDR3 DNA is TGTGCCAGCAGCCCCGGACTGTTTTTCTCGGAGACCCAGTACTTC. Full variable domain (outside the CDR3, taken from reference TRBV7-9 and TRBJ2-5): DTGVSQNPRHKITKRGQNVTFRCDPISEHNRLYWYRQTLGQGPEFLTYFQNEAQLEKSRLLSDRFSAERPKGSFSTLEIQRTEQGDSAMYLCASSPGLFFSETQYFGPGTRLLVL.

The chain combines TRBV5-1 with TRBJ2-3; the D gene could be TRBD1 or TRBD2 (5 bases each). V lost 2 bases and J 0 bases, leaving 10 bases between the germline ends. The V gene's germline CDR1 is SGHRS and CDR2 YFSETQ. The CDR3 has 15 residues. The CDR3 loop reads CASSFWGGSTDTQYF. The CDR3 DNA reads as TGCGCCAGCAGCTTTTGGGGCGGGAGCACAGATACGCAGTATTTT.

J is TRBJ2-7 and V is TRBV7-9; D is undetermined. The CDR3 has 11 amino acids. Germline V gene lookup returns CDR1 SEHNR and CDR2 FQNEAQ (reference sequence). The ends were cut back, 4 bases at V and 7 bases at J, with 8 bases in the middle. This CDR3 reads CASSSTGEQYF. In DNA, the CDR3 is TGTGCCAGCAGCTCGACTGGGGAGCAGTACTTC.

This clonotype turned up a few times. CDR3 bases: TGTGCCAGCAGCTTACTCCTGGTGGGCGTGGTCCTCCAAGAGACCCAGTACTTC. Translation: CASSLLLVGVVLQETQYF. V is TRBV7-9 and J is TRBJ2-5; no clear D gene. The germline V and J ends were trimmed by 2 bases and 1 base, with 20 bases remaining between them. This CDR3 comprises 18 residues. Germline values: CDR1 SEHNR, CDR2 FQNEAQ (reference sequence).

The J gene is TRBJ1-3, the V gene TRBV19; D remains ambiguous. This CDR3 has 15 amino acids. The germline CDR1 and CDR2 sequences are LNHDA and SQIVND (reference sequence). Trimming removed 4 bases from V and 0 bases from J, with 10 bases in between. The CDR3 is CASSNAVSSGNTIYF. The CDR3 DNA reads TGTGCCAGTAGTAATGCGGTTAGCTCTGGAAACACCATATATTTT.

In DNA, the CDR3 is TGTGCCAGCAGCTCCGTCCCCTACAATGAGCAGTTCTTC. Encoded protein: CASSSVPYNEQFF. The gene calls are TRBV7-6 and TRBJ2-1, with D unclear. CDR3 length equals 13 residues. Trimming stripped 4 bases from V and 2 bases from J, with 6 bases between. The germline V gene has CDR1 SGHVS and CDR2 FNYEAQ.

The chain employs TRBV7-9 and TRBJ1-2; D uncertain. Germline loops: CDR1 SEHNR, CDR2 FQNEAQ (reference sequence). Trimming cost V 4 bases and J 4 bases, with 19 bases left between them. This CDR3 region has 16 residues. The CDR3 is CASSSSRLTVFYGYTF. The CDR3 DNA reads TGTGCCAGCAGCTCATCCCGGCTAACAGTTTTCTATGGCTACACCTTC.

CDR3 sequence (DNA): TGTGCCAGCAGCGATGGGACATTCAATCAGCCCCAGCATTTT. Translating gives CASSDGTFNQPQHF. V is TRBV2 and J is TRBJ1-5; tentative D call: TRBD1 (6 bases). CDR3 length: 14 residues. Trimming removed 6 bases at V and 3 bases at J, with 12 bases between. Germline V CDR1 and CDR2: SNHLY, FYNNEI.

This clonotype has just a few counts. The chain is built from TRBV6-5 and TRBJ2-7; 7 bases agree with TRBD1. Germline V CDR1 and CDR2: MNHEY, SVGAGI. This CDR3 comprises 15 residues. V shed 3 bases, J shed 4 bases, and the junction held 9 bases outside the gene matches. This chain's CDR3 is CASSYSFDREYEQYF. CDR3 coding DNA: TGTGCCAGCAGTTATAGTTTCGACAGGGAGTACGAGCAGTACTTC.

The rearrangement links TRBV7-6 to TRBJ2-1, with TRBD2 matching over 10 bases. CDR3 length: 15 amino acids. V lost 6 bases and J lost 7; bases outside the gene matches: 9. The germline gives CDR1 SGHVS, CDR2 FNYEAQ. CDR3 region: CASSETGLAQNEQFF. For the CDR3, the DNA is TGTGCCAGCAGTGAGACGGGACTAGCGCAGAATGAGCAGTTCTTC.

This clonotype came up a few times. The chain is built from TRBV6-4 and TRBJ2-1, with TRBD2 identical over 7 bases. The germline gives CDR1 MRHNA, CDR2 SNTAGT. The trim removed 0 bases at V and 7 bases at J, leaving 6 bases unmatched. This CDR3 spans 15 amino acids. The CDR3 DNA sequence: TGTGCCAGCAGTGACTCGGCGGTCGGGGGGAATGAGCAGTTCTTC. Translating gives CASSDSAVGGNEQFF.

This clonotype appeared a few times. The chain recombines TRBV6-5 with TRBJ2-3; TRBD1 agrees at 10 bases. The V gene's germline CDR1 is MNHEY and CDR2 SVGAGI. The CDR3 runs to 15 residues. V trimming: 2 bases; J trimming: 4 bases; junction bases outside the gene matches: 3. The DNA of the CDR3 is TGTGCCAGCAGTTACGGGACAGGGGAGGCAGATACGCAGTATTTT. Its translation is CASSYGTGEADTQYF.

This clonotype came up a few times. The CDR3 nucleotides read TGTGCCAGCAGCTTGGGGACCCTTCTCAGGGAGCTGTTTTTT. Its translation is CASSLGTLLRELFF. V and J are TRBV5-6 and TRBJ2-2; unclear D gene. Germline CDR1 reads SGHDT; CDR2 reads YYEEEE. The CDR3 spans 14 residues. V shed 0 bases and J shed 9 bases, with 12 bases lying between them.

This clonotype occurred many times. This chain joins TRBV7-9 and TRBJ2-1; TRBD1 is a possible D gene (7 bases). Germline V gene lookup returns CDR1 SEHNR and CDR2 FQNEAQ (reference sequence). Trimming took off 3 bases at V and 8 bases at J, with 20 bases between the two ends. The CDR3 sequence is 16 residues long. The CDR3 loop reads CASSFGRTGSRDEQFF. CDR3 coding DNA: TGTGCCAGCAGCTTTGGGAGGACAGGTTCGAGGGATGAGCAGTTCTTC. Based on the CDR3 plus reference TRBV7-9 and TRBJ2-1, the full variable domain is DTGVSQNPRHKITKRGQNVTFRCDPISEHNRLYWYRQTLGQGPEFLTYFQNEAQLEKSRLLSDRFSAERPKGSFSTLEIQRTEQGDSAMYLCASSFGRTGSRDEQFFGPGTRLTVL.